This T cell receptor beta chain emerged from a study of shared clonotypes between healthy human individuals. Study conclusions and caveats: There were few donors, and this limited the genetic and exposure-history diversity represented.

Germline CDR1 SQVTM, CDR2 ANQGSEA. The CDR3 sequence is 14 residues long. Between the trimmed V and J ends, which lost 6 bases and 0 bases, there was a span of 14 bases. Using immunoSEQ multiplex PCR, the repertoire was profiled, and TCRdb retains in-frame clones only, with some absent. The sample has approximately 2.4 million clones; nearly 97% are singletons. A remark on this clone: Its target is not known.

The chain recombines TRBV29-1 with TRBJ1-1; D might be TRBD1 (5 bases). Specimen: naive CD4+ T cells sorted from blood. Subset noted: CD45RA+ positively selected. This TCR came from a man aged 18-30 years in good health. CDR3 nucleotide sequence: TGCAGCGTGGCGGGACGGTTGATGAACACTGAAGCTTTCTTT. Protein sequence: CSVAGRLMNTEAFF.